Listed below are T cell receptor beta chains from one sample, sequenced in a study of CD8 T cells in Susac syndrome. MiXCR was run by TCRdb on the immunoSEQ multiplex PCR reads, yielding one entry per CDR3 protein. The sample contains 150,000 to 200,000 distinct CDR3 sequences, around 93% of which appear only once. The sample taken for sequencing was CD4+ T cells from PBMCs. The receptors shown here come from a human donor with multiple sclerosis. Both conserved end residues are part of each CDR3. The order of the fields is J gene, CDR3 length, D gene, clone size, V gene, CDR3 protein, CDR3 DNA. A D gene is named only where the DNA matches it firmly. A row's size may be missing; if present it is once, few, many or a size class.

j_gene: TRBJ1-1
len: 15
d_gene: TRBD1
abundance: .
v_gene: TRBV28
CDR3aa: CASSSARDRGREAFF
CDR3nt: TGTGCCAGCTCATCCGCACGGGACAGGGGGCGCGAAGCTTTCTTT

j_gene: TRBJ2-2
len: 18
d_gene: TRBD1
abundance: .
v_gene: TRBV12-3/TRBV12-4
CDR3aa: CASSSGTGSSQGTGELFF
CDR3nt: TGTGCCAGCAGTTCCGGGACAGGGTCGTCCCAAGGCACCGGGGAGCTGTTTTTT

j_gene: TRBJ1-1
len: 15
d_gene: .
abundance: .
v_gene: TRBV12-3/TRBV12-4
CDR3aa: CASSPRQGPNTEAFF
CDR3nt: TGTGCCAGCAGTCCCCGTCAAGGGCCGAACACTGAAGCTTTCTTT

j_gene: TRBJ2-4
len: 18
d_gene: TRBD2
abundance: .
v_gene: TRBV4-1
CDR3aa: CASRLGPSGTLAKNIQYF
CDR3nt: TGCGCCAGCAGACTGGGGCCTAGCGGGACTCTAGCCAAAAACATTCAGTACTTC

j_gene: TRBJ1-4
len: 13
d_gene: .
abundance: .
v_gene: TRBV7-2
CDR3aa: CASSLAAGEKLFF
CDR3nt: TGTGCCAGCAGCTTAGCGGCGGGGGAAAAACTGTTTTTT

j_gene: TRBJ2-1
len: 14
d_gene: .
abundance: .
v_gene: TRBV7-2
CDR3aa: CASSRDLIYNEQFF
CDR3nt: TGTGCCAGCAGCCGGGACTTGATTTACAATGAGCAGTTCTTC

j_gene: TRBJ1-2
len: 13
d_gene: .
abundance: .
v_gene: TRBV18
CDR3aa: CASSTYLEYGYAF
CDR3nt: TGTGCCAGCTCGACTTATTTAGAGTATGGCTACGCCTTC

j_gene: TRBJ1-5
len: 13
d_gene: .
abundance: .
v_gene: TRBV3-1
CDR3aa: CASSPSLDQPQHF
CDR3nt: TGTGCCAGCAGCCCTTCCTTGGATCAGCCCCAGCATTTT

j_gene: TRBJ1-1
len: 12
d_gene: TRBD1
abundance: .
v_gene: TRBV29-1
CDR3aa: CSVRQGASEAFF
CDR3nt: TGCAGCGTAAGACAGGGAGCGTCTGAAGCTTTCTTT

j_gene: TRBJ2-2
len: 16
d_gene: TRBD2
abundance: .
v_gene: TRBV5-6
CDR3aa: CASSLGLAENTGELFF
CDR3nt: TGTGCCAGCAGCTTGGGACTAGCGGAAAACACCGGGGAGCTGTTTTTT

j_gene: TRBJ2-6
len: 19
d_gene: .
abundance: .
v_gene: TRBV19
CDR3aa: CASTSYYGQGGSGANVLTF
CDR3nt: TGTGCCAGTACCTCTTACTACGGCCAGGGAGGCTCTGGGGCCAACGTCCTGACTTTC

j_gene: TRBJ2-4
len: 14
d_gene: .
abundance: .
v_gene: TRBV3-1
CDR3aa: CASTQGGAKNIQYF
CDR3nt: TGTGCCAGCACCCAAGGAGGGGCCAAAAACATTCAGTACTTC

j_gene: TRBJ2-3
len: 16
d_gene: .
abundance: .
v_gene: TRBV7-7
CDR3aa: CASSLARGPDSGTQYF
CDR3nt: TGTGCTAGCAGCTTAGCGCGTGGGCCGGACTCGGGTACGCAGTATTTT

j_gene: TRBJ2-5
len: 12
d_gene: .
abundance: .
v_gene: TRBV30
CDR3aa: CARSGRRETQYF
CDR3nt: TGTGCCCGTAGCGGTCGGCGGGAGACCCAGTACTTC

j_gene: TRBJ1-1
len: 15
d_gene: .
abundance: .
v_gene: TRBV27
CDR3aa: CASSLGKGTNTEAFF
CDR3nt: TGTGCCAGCAGTTTAGGGAAGGGGACGAACACTGAAGCTTTCTTT

j_gene: TRBJ1-2
len: 15
d_gene: TRBD1
abundance: .
v_gene: TRBV9
CDR3aa: CASSAPEGTGAGYTF
CDR3nt: TGTGCCAGCAGCGCCCCGGAGGGGACAGGGGCTGGCTACACCTTC

j_gene: TRBJ1-5
len: 12
d_gene: .
abundance: .
v_gene: TRBV6-2/TRBV6-3
CDR3aa: CASTLPGKPQHF
CDR3nt: TGTGCCAGCACCCTTCCGGGGAAGCCCCAGCATTTT

j_gene: TRBJ1-1
len: 11
d_gene: .
abundance: .
v_gene: TRBV7-2
CDR3aa: CASRPGPEAFF
CDR3nt: TGTGCCAGCAGGCCCGGGCCGGAAGCTTTCTTT

j_gene: TRBJ1-5
len: 14
d_gene: .
abundance: .
v_gene: TRBV25-1
CDR3aa: CASSDYRANQPQHF
CDR3nt: TGTGCCAGCAGTGATTACCGGGCCAATCAGCCCCAGCATTTT

j_gene: TRBJ1-2
len: 14
d_gene: .
abundance: once
v_gene: TRBV6-6
CDR3aa: CASSSPSENYGYTF
CDR3nt: TGTGCCAGCAGTTCCCCATCGGAGAACTATGGCTACACCTTC

j_gene: TRBJ2-2
len: 16
d_gene: TRBD2
abundance: once
v_gene: TRBV7-3
CDR3aa: CASSPLAGGSPGELFF
CDR3nt: TGTGCCAGCAGCCCACTAGCGGGTGGTTCACCCGGGGAGCTGTTTTTT

j_gene: TRBJ2-1
len: 15
d_gene: TRBD2
abundance: .
v_gene: TRBV7-2
CDR3aa: CASSLVAGGPGEQFF
CDR3nt: TGTGCCAGCAGCTTAGTAGCGGGAGGGCCGGGGGAGCAGTTCTTC